The 29 T cell receptor beta chains below come from one sample, sequenced in a study of T-cell memory formation after mild COVID-19. TCRdb processed the 5' RACE reads anew with MiXCR; each CDR3 protein has one entry. The table shows some 88,000 distinct CDR3 sequences, with around a quarter occurring only once. Sequences were obtained from PBMCs or a T cell subset sorted from them (not recorded which). The receptor source for this set is a man aged 18 to 29 who had mild COVID-19 (a few samples of this study predate the infection). Cell type and time point are not known.

This clonotype was counted a few times. The rearrangement uses TRBV11-1 and TRBJ2-1; 8 nucleotides line up with TRBD2. Germline assignment: CDR1 SGHAT and CDR2 FQDESV (reference sequence). The CDR3 sequence is 13 residues long. V was clipped by 6 bases and J by 7 bases; unmatched bases: 5. This CDR3 is CASRGSGDNEQFF. The CDR3 DNA reads as TGTGCCAGCAGGGGTAGCGGGGATAATGAGCAGTTCTTC.

This clonotype was detected a few times. The chain is built from TRBV4-1 and TRBJ2-7, with TRBD1 identical over 8 bases. After removal of 0 bases from V and 5 bases from J, the junction contained 3 bases not matched to a gene. Germline V CDR1 and CDR2: MGHRA, YSYEKL. The CDR3 is 14 amino acids. The CDR3 DNA reads as TGCGCCAGCAGCCAAGACCCAGGGGGCGACGAGCAGTACTTC. This encodes CASSQDPGGDEQYF.

This clonotype has just a few counts. The V call is TRBV7-2, the J call TRBJ2-1; the D gene is possibly TRBD2 (5 bases). V gave up 3 bases and J gave up 9 bases, with 15 bases separating them. Germline CDR1 SGHTA, CDR2 FQGNSA. This CDR3 contains 14 residues. The CDR3 bases are TGTGCCAGCAGCTTGGTTGGGGAGTTCAGTGAGCAGTTCTTC. Translating gives CASSLVGEFSEQFF.

The chain joins TRBV10-2 to TRBJ2-7; 8 bases map to TRBD1. Germline assignment: CDR1 WSHSY and CDR2 SAAADI. CDR3 size: 14 residues. V shed 6 bases and J 2 bases; nucleotides not matched to a gene: 6. This CDR3 is CASSSGTGPYEQYF. The CDR3, as DNA: TGCGCCAGCAGCTCAGGGACAGGCCCCTACGAGCAGTACTTC.

The chain joins TRBV7-9 to TRBJ1-1; tentatively, D is TRBD1 (6 bases). V lost 2 bases to trimming and J lost 3 bases, with 7 bases between them. Per the germline V gene, CDR1 is SEHNR and CDR2 is FQNEAQ (reference sequence). The CDR3 runs to 13 residues. DNA for the CDR3: TGTGCCAGCAGCTTACCAGGGGACACTGAAGCTTTCTTT. This sequence encodes CASSLPGDTEAFF.

This chain uses TRBV7-9 with TRBJ2-3; 10 bases map to TRBD2. CDR1 is SEHNR, CDR2 FQNEAQ, per germline (reference sequence). V lost 5 bases to trimming and J lost 5 bases; unmatched junction nucleotides: 7. The CDR3 totals 15 residues. The CDR3 protein is CASSPSGGAIDTQYF. CDR3 nucleotides: TGTGCCAGCAGCCCAAGCGGGGGGGCCATAGATACGCAGTATTTT.

The genes are TRBV4-1 and TRBJ1-4; 8 bases agree with TRBD1. The ends lost 3 bases at V and 8 bases at J; junction bases unmatched: 5. The CDR3 loop spans 14 amino acids. The germline V gene has CDR1 MGHRA and CDR2 YSYEKL. CDR3 in DNA: TGCGCCAGCAGCCAGATTACAGGGGGAGAAAAACTGTTTTTT. Translating gives CASSQITGGEKLFF.

This clonotype was observed a handful of times. The chain recombines TRBV18 with TRBJ2-1; the match to TRBD2 covers 12 bases. V was pared by 6 bases and J by 7 bases, with 4 bases of the junction left unmatched. The CDR3 has 14 residues. The germline V gene has CDR1 KGHSH and CDR2 LQKENI. CDR3 residues: CASSPGTSGNEQFF. DNA of the CDR3: TGTGCCAGCTCTCCCGGGACTAGCGGGAATGAGCAGTTCTTC.

The chain combines TRBV6-2 or TRBV6-3 with TRBJ2-5; D unclear. The CDR3 runs 12 residues. The germline gives CDR1 MNHEY, CDR2 SVGEGT. The V end was cut by 7 bases, the J end by 0 bases, with 6 bases between. CDR3 bases: TGTGCCAGCAATGGGAACCAAGAGACCCAGTACTTC. Translation: CASNGNQETQYF.

The chain is built from TRBV7-9 and TRBJ2-7; D not resolved. Per the germline V gene, CDR1 is SEHNR and CDR2 is FQNEAQ (reference sequence). Trimming took 2 bases from V and 7 from J, leaving 9 bases between them. This CDR3 has 12 amino acids. This CDR3 is CASSLRAGEQYV. Here the CDR3 DNA reads TGTGCCAGCAGCTTAAGGGCCGGTGAGCAGTACGTC.

The chain employs TRBV6-2 or TRBV6-3 and TRBJ2-7; 7 bases fit TRBD1. Germline V gene sequence: CDR1 MNHEY, CDR2 SVGEGT. The length of the CDR3 is 15 residues. J was trimmed by 0 bases and V by 6 bases; bases with no gene match: 8. The CDR3 region is CASRTDRASSYEQYF. The DNA for the CDR3 is TGTGCCAGCAGAACCGACAGGGCCAGCTCCTACGAGCAGTACTTC.

This clonotype has only a few counts. The gene calls are TRBV6-2 or TRBV6-3 and TRBJ2-7; D may be TRBD1 or TRBD2 (5 bases each). Germline V gives CDR1 MNHEY, CDR2 SVGEGT. V lost 0 bases, J lost 6 bases, and 9 bases lay in between. This CDR3 has 13 residues. CDR3 sequence (DNA): TGTGCCAGCAGTTACTCGGCAGGGAGCGAGCAGTACGTC. It is translated as CASSYSAGSEQYV.

The genes are TRBV19 and TRBJ2-2, with D possibly TRBD2 on 5 matching bases. V was cut by 11 bases and J by 6 bases, with 13 bases left in between. Germline V gene lookup returns CDR1 LNHDA and CDR2 SQIVND (reference sequence). This CDR3 contains 12 residues. Written as DNA, the CDR3 is TGTGCCTCCCGGAGGAAGGCCGGGGAGCTGTTTTTT. Protein: CASRRKAGELFF.

The chain joins TRBV6-5 to TRBJ1-2; perhaps TRBD1 as D (6 bases). Between the trimmed V and J ends, which lost 2 bases and 3 bases, there was a span of 16 bases. The CDR3 length is 16 residues. CDR1 is MNHEY and CDR2 is SVGAGI in the germline V gene. CDR3: CASSYGFARGHYGYTF. The CDR3 region has the DNA TGTGCCAGCAGTTACGGGTTCGCCAGGGGACACTATGGCTACACCTTC.

The V call is TRBV12-3 or TRBV12-4, the J call TRBJ2-2; a possible D gene is TRBD2 (5 bases). Deletions cut 10 bases from V and 0 bases from J, with 15 bases between. The CDR3 runs 15 residues. CDR3: CATSPGGPNTGELFF. The DNA for the CDR3 is TGTGCCACCAGCCCAGGAGGACCGAACACCGGGGAGCTGTTTTTT.

This clonotype was picked up a small number of times. This rearrangement joins TRBV11-2 to TRBJ2-1; 10 nucleotides agree with TRBD1. J was trimmed by 5 bases and V by 3 bases; bases with no gene match: 4. The CDR3 covers 15 residues. Germline V lookup: CDR1 SGHAT, CDR2 FQNNGV. The CDR3 DNA sequence: TGTGCCAGCAGCTTCTGGGGGACAGGGGACAATGAGCAGTTCTTC. It specifies CASSFWGTGDNEQFF.

This clonotype has a handful of counts. The chain uses TRBV4-1 and TRBJ2-3, with 8 bases aligning to TRBD2. CDR1 is MGHRA and CDR2 is YSYEKL in the germline V gene. The trim removed 1 base at V and 1 base at J, leaving 4 bases unmatched. The CDR3 covers 16 residues. The CDR3 region is CASSQGWRGGTDTQYF. The CDR3 DNA sequence: TGCGCCAGCAGCCAAGGATGGCGGGGGGGCACAGATACGCAGTATTTT.

The V call is TRBV11-2, the J call TRBJ1-1, with D possibly being TRBD1 (5 bases). Germline values: CDR1 SGHAT, CDR2 FQNNGV. Between the trimmed V and J ends, which lost 4 bases and 0 bases, there was a span of 9 bases. This CDR3 contains 14 residues. CDR3: CASSSRAMNTEAFF. The DNA for the CDR3 is TGTGCCAGCAGCTCCAGGGCAATGAACACTGAAGCTTTCTTT. The full variable domain, its missing parts supplied by reference TRBV11-2 and TRBJ1-1, is EAGVAQSPRYKIIEKRQSVAFWCNPISGHATLYWYQQILGQGPKLLIQFQNNGVVDDSQLPKDRFSAERLKGVDSTLKIQPAKLEDSAVYLCASSSRAMNTEAFFGQGTRLTVV.

A few counts support this clonotype. The chain couples TRBV24-1 to TRBJ2-1; D may correspond to TRBD1 or TRBD2 (5 bases each). The germline CDR1 and CDR2 sequences are KGHDR and SFDVKD. This CDR3 contains 11 residues. The germline V and J ends were trimmed by 2 bases and 10 bases, with 5 bases remaining between them. The CDR3 bases are TGTGCCACCAGTGATTGGGGGGAGCAGTTCTTC. Its translation is CATSDWGEQFF.

In its sample, this clonotype was seen a few times. The gene calls are TRBV11-2 and TRBJ2-1; D not certain. V lost 5 bases, J lost 7 bases, and 9 bases lay in between. This CDR3 comprises 12 residues. Germline V gives CDR1 SGHAT, CDR2 FQNNGV. CDR3: CASSLAANEQFF. The CDR3 DNA follows: TGTGCCAGCAGCCTGGCGGCGAATGAGCAGTTCTTC.

Only a few counts were recorded for this clonotype. The chain uses TRBV6-5 and TRBJ2-6, with 8 bases fitting TRBD1. Trimming cost V 7 bases and J 0 bases; bases outside gene matches: 8. Germline V gene data show CDR1 as MNHEY and CDR2 as SVGAGI. The CDR3 contains 17 residues. The DNA for the CDR3 is TGTGCCAGCACTAGCAGGGGGCGGGCCTCTGGGGCCAACGTCCTGACTTTC. Amino acids: CASTSRGRASGANVLTF.

This clonotype was detected a few times. The V gene is TRBV6-5, the J gene TRBJ2-3, with 10 bases identical to TRBD2. V lost 5 bases and J lost 8; bases outside the gene matches: 10. Germline V gives CDR1 MNHEY, CDR2 SVGAGI. CDR3 length: 15 residues. The CDR3 sequence: CASSPSGGPRPTQYF. The CDR3, as DNA: TGTGCCAGCAGTCCTAGCGGGGGCCCCCGCCCTACGCAGTATTTT.

This clonotype was recorded a few times. The gene calls are TRBV20-1 and TRBJ1-4; D is ambiguous. Germline CDR1 is DFQATT and CDR2 is SNEGSKA (reference sequence). The CDR3 runs to 13 residues. The germline V and J ends were trimmed by 3 bases and 0 bases, with 5 bases remaining between them. The DNA for the CDR3 is TGCAGTGCTAGGAAGCCAACTAATGAAAAACTGTTTTTT. It codes for CSARKPTNEKLFF.

This sequence joins TRBV27 and TRBJ2-7, with 8 bases matching TRBD1. The CDR3 consists of 14 residues. Germline values: CDR1 MNHEY, CDR2 SMNVEV (reference sequence). Losses at the gene ends were 6 bases for V and 6 bases for J; bases not matched to a gene: 10. In DNA, the CDR3 is TGTGCCAGCAGCCCCAGGGGGCCACTCCGCGAGCAGTACTTC. As protein: CASSPRGPLREQYF.

The chain employs TRBV5-1 and TRBJ2-7; D may be TRBD1 or TRBD2 (5 bases each). V was trimmed by 0 bases and J by 4 bases, leaving 11 bases between them. Germline-derived CDR1 and CDR2 are SGHRS and YFSETQ. The CDR3 runs 14 residues. The DNA for the CDR3 is TGCGCCAGCAGCTTGGCGGGGCTGACATACGAGCAGTACTTC. This translates into CASSLAGLTYEQYF.

This clonotype has just a few counts. This chain links TRBV27 with TRBJ2-7; 11 bases map to TRBD2. Trimming took 6 bases from V and 2 from J; bases not matched to a gene: 3. Per the germline V gene, CDR1 is MNHEY and CDR2 is SMNVEV (reference sequence). The CDR3 has 14 amino acids. The chain's CDR3 is CASRIAGGPYEQYF. CDR3 nucleotide sequence: TGTGCCAGCAGGATAGCGGGGGGGCCCTACGAGCAGTACTTC.

The chain carries TRBV3-1 and TRBJ1-1, with D possibly TRBD1 on 5 matching bases. CDR3 size: 14 residues. Germline lookup yields CDR1 LGHDT and CDR2 YNNKEL (reference sequence). V lost 10 bases and J lost 5, with 20 bases in between. The CDR3 sequence is CATRGPGTGTEAFF. Here the CDR3 DNA reads TGTGCCACCCGGGGACCGGGAACGGGGACTGAAGCTTTCTTT.

This clonotype was counted a few times. V gene TRBV5-6 combines with J gene TRBJ2-4, with D tentatively TRBD2 (5 bases). V was shortened by 2 bases and J by 8 bases, with 8 bases between the two germline ends. The V gene's germline CDR1 is SGHDT and CDR2 YYEEEE. The CDR3 is 12 amino acids. The CDR3 region is CASSLNGDIQYF. The CDR3 DNA reads TGTGCCAGCAGCTTAAACGGGGACATTCAGTACTTC.

The V and J genes are TRBV7-2 and TRBJ2-5, with D tentatively TRBD2 (6 bases). CDR3 size: 14 residues. V lost 5 bases and J lost 5, with 15 bases in between. The V gene's germline CDR1 is SGHTA and CDR2 FQGNSA. Written as DNA, the CDR3 is TGTGCCAGCAGCCTTCCGGGAGAGGGGGAGACCCAGTACTTC. It yields the protein CASSLPGEGETQYF.